The rows below give T cell receptor beta chains drawn from one sample of a study of blood T cell repertoires in COVID-19. The repertoire was sequenced with immunoSEQ multiplex PCR; TCRdb's copy has only in-frame clones and lacks some. The table includes about 64,000 clones, 80% to 90% detected once. Specimen: peripheral blood. The receptor source for this set is a woman aged 60-75 years with acute or convalescent COVID-19. CDR3s include the opening cysteine and the closing phenylalanine or tryptophan. D genes are given only for firm matches. Only some rows state a clone size, as once, few, many or a class for expanded clones.

abundance | j_gene | d_gene | v_gene | CDR3nt | CDR3aa
few | TRBJ1-5 | . | TRBV3-1/TRBV3-2 | TGTGCCAGCAGCCCCGCCCTGGGAGAGCCCCAGCATTTT | CASSPALGEPQHF
. | TRBJ1-4 | TRBD1 | TRBV19 | TGTGCCAGTAGGAACAGGGGGCGATCTAATGAAAAACTGTTTTTT | CASRNRGRSNEKLFF
. | TRBJ1-1 | . | TRBV9 | TGTGCCAGCAGCGTAGGTTTTATGAACACTGAAGCTTTCTTT | CASSVGFMNTEAFF
. | TRBJ1-1 | . | TRBV18 | TGTGCCAGCTCACCACCGGCGGTTCGGGGAAGAACTGAAGCTTTCTTT | CASSPPAVRGRTEAFF
. | TRBJ1-5 | TRBD1 | TRBV19 | TGTGCCAGTCGGCTCGGACAGGTCAATCAGCCCCAGCATTTT | CASRLGQVNQPQHF
few | TRBJ1-1 | . | TRBV14 | TGTGCCAGCAGCCCCGAGACACCGAACACTGAAGCTTTCTTT | CASSPETPNTEAFF
. | TRBJ1-2 | TRBD1 | TRBV14 | TGTGCCAGCAGCCAAGTCAAAGGCGCTCGGGAAGGGGGCTTCTATGGCTACACCTTC | CASSQVKGAREGGFYGYTF
. | TRBJ2-2 | TRBD1 | TRBV7-9 | TGTGCCAGCAGCTCGACAGGGGGTACCGGGGAGCTGTTTTTT | CASSSTGGTGELFF
. | TRBJ2-2 | TRBD1 | TRBV6-5 | TGTGCCATCAAGGGACAGGGGAACGGGGAGCTGTTTTTT | CAIKGQGNGELFF
. | TRBJ2-3 | TRBD2 | TRBV3-1/TRBV3-2 | TGTGCCAGCAGGCGCGGTGGGACTAGCGGGGGCACAGATACGCAGTATTTT | CASRRGGTSGGTDTQYF
. | TRBJ1-5 | TRBD1 | TRBV29-1 | TGCAGCGTTGGATACGACAGGGACAATCAGCCCCAGCATTTT | CSVGYDRDNQPQHF
. | TRBJ2-3 | TRBD2 | TRBV11-2 | TGTGCCAGCAGCTTAAGGTTTAGCGGGGGCCGCACAGATACGCAGTATTTT | CASSLRFSGGRTDTQYF
. | TRBJ2-1 | . | TRBV27 | TGTGCCAGCAGTCTCCTCCCTAGCTCCTTCTACAATGAGCAGTTCTTC | CASSLLPSSFYNEQFF
once | TRBJ1-1 | . | TRBV21-1 | TGTGCCAGTGCCCCCGGGGTCACTGAAGCTTTCTTT | CASAPGVTEAFF
. | TRBJ1-1 | TRBD1 | TRBV7-9 | TGTGCCAGCAGTCTTCCGGGACAGGTGAACACTGAAGCTTTCTTT | CASSLPGQVNTEAFF
. | TRBJ1-2 | . | TRBV7-9 | TGTGCCAGCAGCTCAAGCCCCCGAGGAGGCTACACCTTC | CASSSSPRGGYTF
. | TRBJ2-2 | TRBD1 | TRBV11-2 | TGTGCCAGCAGTTTGCCGGGACAGCTCCTCGGGGAGCTGTTTTTT | CASSLPGQLLGELFF
. | TRBJ1-1 | . | TRBV29-1 | TGCAGCGACACAAACACTGAAGCTTTCTTT | CSDTNTEAFF
. | TRBJ1-6 | TRBD1 | TRBV30 | TGTGCCTGGACCCATACCGGGACAGTGATTAATTCACCCCTCCACTTT | CAWTHTGTVINSPLHF
. | TRBJ1-1 | . | TRBV18 | TGTGCCAGCTCACCGCCCTCAGGGGTGAACACTGAAGCTTTCTTT | CASSPPSGVNTEAFF
. | TRBJ1-5 | . | TRBV4-1 | TGCGCCAGCAGCGGACTAAAAGATCAGCCCCAGCATTTT | CASSGLKDQPQHF
. | TRBJ2-5 | TRBD1 | TRBV5-6 | TGTGCCAGCAGCTTTAATGAACAGGGGCGTTGGGAGACCCAGTACTTC | CASSFNEQGRWETQYF
once | TRBJ2-1 | . | TRBV9 | TGTGCCAGCAGCGTCGCCCGCTGGGTAGGGGAGGAGGTTGAGCAGTTCTTC | CASSVARWVGEEVEQFF
. | TRBJ1-2 | TRBD1 | TRBV19 | TGTGCCAGTAGTATTTTGCAGGGGGCAGGTGGCTACACCTTC | CASSILQGAGGYTF
. | TRBJ1-4 | . | TRBV18 | TGTGCCAGCTCACCAGGGAGGGAGCTCTTTGCTACTAATGAAAAACTGTTTTTT | CASSPGRELFATNEKLFF
few | TRBJ1-2 | TRBD1 | TRBV7-9 | TGTGCCAGCAGCTTAAGCCCTCGGGACAGAAATGGCTACACCTTC | CASSLSPRDRNGYTF
. | TRBJ2-1 | TRBD2 | TRBV2 | TGTGCCAGCAATAATCCTCTTGGGACTAGCGGGCGGCCCAATGAGCAGTTCTTC | CASNNPLGTSGRPNEQFF
. | TRBJ1-2 | TRBD1 | TRBV7-9 | TGTGCCAGCAGCCCGACGACAGGGAGAACAGATGGCTACACCTTC | CASSPTTGRTDGYTF
. | TRBJ1-6 | . | TRBV19 | TGTGCCAGTAGTATCCGGGAATCCTATAATTCACCCCTCCACTTT | CASSIRESYNSPLHF
. | TRBJ2-1 | TRBD1 | TRBV10-3 | TGTGCCATCGCACCGGGACAGGGGTCATACAATGAGCAGTTCTTC | CAIAPGQGSYNEQFF
. | TRBJ1-2 | TRBD1 | TRBV11-2 | TGTGCCAGCACCGCAGGGGGGTCATTAGGGGACTATGGCTACACCTTC | CASTAGGSLGDYGYTF
. | TRBJ1-1 | TRBD1 | TRBV5-1 | TGCGCCAGCAGAGAGGGACAGATGAACACTGAAGCTTTCTTT | CASREGQMNTEAFF
. | TRBJ2-3 | TRBD1 | TRBV5-1 | TGCGCCAGCAGTCCGGGACAGGGGTTTTCAGATACGCAGTATTTT | CASSPGQGFSDTQYF
. | TRBJ2-3 | TRBD2 | TRBV5-1 | TGCGCCAGCAGCTCTGGACTAGCGGGGGGCACAGATACGCAGTATTTT | CASSSGLAGGTDTQYF
. | TRBJ1-1 | . | TRBV2 | TGTGCCAGCCAAGAACAGGGTTGGGGCACTGAAGCTTTCTTT | CASQEQGWGTEAFF
. | TRBJ2-5 | . | TRBV5-1 | TGCGCCAGCAGCCCCCAGGACAGCTCAGGGACCCAGTACTTC | CASSPQDSSGTQYF
. | TRBJ2-2 | TRBD2 | TRBV10-3 | TGTGCCATCAGTGAGTCAGGAGGAAGACTAGCGGGGTTCACCGGGGAGCTGTTTTTT | CAISESGGRLAGFTGELFF
. | TRBJ2-2 | TRBD2 | TRBV6-6 | TGTGCCACCCCGGGAGGGCGGGAAAACACCGGGGAGCTGTTTTTT | CATPGGRENTGELFF
. | TRBJ2-7 | TRBD2 | TRBV5-4 | TGTGCCAGCAGCTTGGAGGCGGGGGGCGAGCAGTACTTC | CASSLEAGGEQYF
. | TRBJ2-1 | . | TRBV7-3 | TGTGCCAGCAGCTTAACCGTCGAGGGTACGCAGTTCTTC | CASSLTVEGTQFF
. | TRBJ2-5 | TRBD1 | TRBV19 | TGTGCCAGTAGTATAGGTTCAGGGGGCTTAGAGACCCAGTACTTC | CASSIGSGGLETQYF
. | TRBJ1-5 | . | TRBV25-1 | TGTGCCAGCAGTGAATCAAAGTGGGGGGATCAGCCCCAGCATTTT | CASSESKWGDQPQHF
. | TRBJ2-3 | . | TRBV12-5 | TGTGCTAGTGGTTTGGTAGTGGGCAGGGTAGCAGATACGCAGTATTTT | CASGLVVGRVADTQYF
. | TRBJ1-1 | . | TRBV19 | TGTGCCAGTAGTATCGGACAGATCAACACTGAAGCTTTCTTT | CASSIGQINTEAFF
. | TRBJ1-6 | TRBD1 | TRBV4-2 | TGTGCCAGCAGCCTCGGGACAGGGAATTCACCCCTCCACTTT | CASSLGTGNSPLHF
. | TRBJ1-6 | TRBD1 | TRBV3-1/TRBV3-2 | TGTGCCAGCAGCATTCGGACAGGTATCAATTCACCCCTCCACTTT | CASSIRTGINSPLHF
. | TRBJ2-3 | . | TRBV5-1 | TGCGCCAGCAGCTTGGACATTCCGAGCACAGATACGCAGTATTTT | CASSLDIPSTDTQYF
. | TRBJ2-1 | TRBD2 | TRBV7-3 | TGTGCCAGCAGCTTAGCGGGTAGCGGGGCCTACAATGAGCAGTTCTTC | CASSLAGSGAYNEQFF
. | TRBJ1-5 | . | TRBV27 | TGTGCCAGCGGGAATCAGGGTGGCAATCAGCCCCAGCATTTT | CASGNQGGNQPQHF
few | TRBJ1-3 | . | TRBV5-6 | TGTGCCAGCAGCTTGATGTTGGGGGCAGATGGAAACACCATATATTTT | CASSLMLGADGNTIYF
. | TRBJ2-5 | TRBD2 | TRBV4-1 | TGCGCCAGCAGCCCTAGCGGGGGCCGGGAGACCCAGTACTTC | CASSPSGGRETQYF
. | TRBJ1-5 | TRBD1 | TRBV2 | TGTGCCAGCAGTGAGACAGGGTTTGGCAATCAGCCCCAGCATTTT | CASSETGFGNQPQHF
. | TRBJ1-2 | . | TRBV6-5 | TGTGCCAGCAGAATTACCGGGTACTCCAGCTATGGCTACACCTTC | CASRITGYSSYGYTF
. | TRBJ2-1 | . | TRBV11-3 | TGTGCCAGCAGCTTTCCTCCGGGGAATGAGCAGTTCTTC | CASSFPPGNEQFF
. | TRBJ1-6 | TRBD1 | TRBV27 | TGTGCCACCCGGACAGGAGCGTTAGTCCTCCACTTT | CATRTGALVLHF